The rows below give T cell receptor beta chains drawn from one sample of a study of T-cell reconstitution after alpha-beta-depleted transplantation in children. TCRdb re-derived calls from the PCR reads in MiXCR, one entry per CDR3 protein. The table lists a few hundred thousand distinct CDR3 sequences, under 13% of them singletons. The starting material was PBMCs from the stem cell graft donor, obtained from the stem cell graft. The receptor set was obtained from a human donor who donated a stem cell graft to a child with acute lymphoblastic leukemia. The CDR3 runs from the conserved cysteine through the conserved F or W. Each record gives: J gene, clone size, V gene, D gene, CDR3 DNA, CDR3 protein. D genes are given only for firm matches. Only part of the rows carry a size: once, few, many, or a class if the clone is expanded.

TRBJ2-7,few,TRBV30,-,TGTGCCTGGAGTGGGGCGGGCGAGCAGTACTTC,CAWSGAGEQYF
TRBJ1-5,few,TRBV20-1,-,TGCAGTGCTAGTGGTCCGAAAAATCAGCCCCAGCATTTT,CSASGPKNQPQHF
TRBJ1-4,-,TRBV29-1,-,TGCAGCGTTGGGGGGACAATTAATGAAAAACTGTTTTTT,CSVGGTINEKLFF
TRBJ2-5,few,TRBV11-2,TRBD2,TGTGCCAGCAGCCGCGGGGGGGGCTCGGAGACCCAGTACTTC,CASSRGGGSETQYF
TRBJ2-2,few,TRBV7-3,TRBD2,TGTGCCAGCAGCCTTCCGGGACTAGCGGGGTCCGGGGAGCTGTTTTTT,CASSLPGLAGSGELFF
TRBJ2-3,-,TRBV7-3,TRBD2,TGTGCCAGCAGCCAAACTAGCGTGATCACAGATACGCAGTATTTT,CASSQTSVITDTQYF
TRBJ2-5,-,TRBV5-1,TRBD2,TGCGCCACCAGCTTGGAACCGGGACTAGGAGGGAAAGAGACCCAGTACTTC,CATSLEPGLGGKETQYF
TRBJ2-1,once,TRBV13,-,TGTGCCTGCAGCTGGCGCGGACAGATGAACCCTGAACGGAATGAGCAGTTCTTC,CACSWRGQMNPERNEQFF
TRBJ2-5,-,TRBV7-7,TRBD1,TGTGCTAGCAGCCGGACAGGGGCTCAAGAGACCCAGTACTTC,CASSRTGAQETQYF
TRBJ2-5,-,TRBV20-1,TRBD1,TGCAGTGCTAGCTGGACAGGAACCCAAGAGACCCAGTACTTC,CSASWTGTQETQYF
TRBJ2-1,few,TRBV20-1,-,TGCAGTGCCGCAGGGGCGGGGACTTGGGACAATGAGCAGTTCTTC,CSAAGAGTWDNEQFF
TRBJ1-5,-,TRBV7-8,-,TGTGCCAGCAGCCCCCGCTTGGAGGGGAGGGATCAGCCCCAGCATTTT,CASSPRLEGRDQPQHF
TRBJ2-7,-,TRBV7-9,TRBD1,TGTGCCAGCAGTTCTCCGGGACAGGGGGTTAGGGAGCAGTACTTC,CASSSPGQGVREQYF
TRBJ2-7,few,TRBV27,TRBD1,TGTGCCAGCAGTTTATCGCAGGGGGACCGCGTCTACGAGCAGTACTTC,CASSLSQGDRVYEQYF
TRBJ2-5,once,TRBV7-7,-,TGTGCTAGCAGCTTAGTTCACGCGAAGGGACGCCAGTACTTC,CASSLVHAKGRQYF
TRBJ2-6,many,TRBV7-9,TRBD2,TGTGCCAGCAGTAGGACTAGCGGGAGGACTGGGGCCAACGTCCTGACTTTC,CASSRTSGRTGANVLTF
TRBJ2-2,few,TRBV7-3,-,TGTGCCAGCAGCACGGTACAGGGGAGGACCGGGGAGCTGTTTTTT,CASSTVQGRTGELFF
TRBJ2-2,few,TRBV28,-,TGTGCCAGCAGTACAACGGACTTAAACACCGGGGAGCTGTTTTTT,CASSTTDLNTGELFF
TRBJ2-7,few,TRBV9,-,TGTGCCAGCAGCGTAGACGGGAACGAGTATAACGAGCAGTACTTC,CASSVDGNEYNEQYF
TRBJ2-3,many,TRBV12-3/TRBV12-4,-,TGTGCCAGCAGTTTGCTTAGTGGGGGCGAAAGAGATACGCAGTATTTT,CASSLLSGGERDTQYF
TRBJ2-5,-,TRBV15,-,TGTGCCACCAGCAGAGATCCTCGGACCCAAGAGACCCAGTACTTC,CATSRDPRTQETQYF
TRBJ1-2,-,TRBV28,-,TGTGCCATCTTACGGGACTCTATAGGGGGCTACACCTTC,CAILRDSIGGYTF
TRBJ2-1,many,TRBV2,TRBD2,TGTGCCAGCAGTAAGACTAGCGGGAGGGCCAATGAGCAGTTCTTC,CASSKTSGRANEQFF
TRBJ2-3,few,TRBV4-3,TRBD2,TGCGCCAGCAGCTACAAGCGGGAGCCCCAGGATACGCAGTATTTT,CASSYKREPQDTQYF
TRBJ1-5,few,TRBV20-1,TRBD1,TGCAGTGCTTCACAGGGGGCAAATCAGCCCCAGCATTTT,CSASQGANQPQHF
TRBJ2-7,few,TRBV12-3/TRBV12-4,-,TGTGCCAGCAGTTCGGAAACAGGGGACTATCTGCGCGAGCAGTACTTC,CASSSETGDYLREQYF
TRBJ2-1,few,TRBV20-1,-,TGCAGTGCTAGCTCGGGAACGACCTACAATGAGCAGTTCTTC,CSASSGTTYNEQFF
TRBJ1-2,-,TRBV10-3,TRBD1,TGTGCCATCAGTGAGTCAGGACAGGGGGCCTATGGCTACACCTTC,CAISESGQGAYGYTF
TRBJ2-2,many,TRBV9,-,TGTGCCAGCAGGGCGACAGCGAACACCGGGGAGCTGTTTTTT,CASRATANTGELFF
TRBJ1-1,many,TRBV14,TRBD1,TGTGCCAGCAGCCAACACCGAGGACAGGGGAACACTGAAGCTTTCTTT,CASSQHRGQGNTEAFF
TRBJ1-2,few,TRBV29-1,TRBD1,TGCAGCGTTGAAGACCCGGACAGGTCCAACTATGGCTACACCTTC,CSVEDPDRSNYGYTF
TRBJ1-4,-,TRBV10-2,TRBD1,TGCGCCAGCAGTACGGGACAGGGGGCGATCGGTGAAAAACTGTTTTTT,CASSTGQGAIGEKLFF
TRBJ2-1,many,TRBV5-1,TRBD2,TGCGCCAGCAGCTTCCGGACTAGCGGGAGGGGTGAGCAGTTCTTC,CASSFRTSGRGEQFF
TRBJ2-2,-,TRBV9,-,TGTGCCAGCAGCGCGGTGGGGGGCCGGGCTGGGGAGCTGTTTTTT,CASSAVGGRAGELFF
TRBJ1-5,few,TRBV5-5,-,TGTGCCAGCAGCTTGGCCCACGGGCGTTATAGCAATCAGCCCCAGCATTTT,CASSLAHGRYSNQPQHF
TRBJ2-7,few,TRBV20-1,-,TGCAGTGCTAGTAAGTTAGCGGTGACCTACGAGCAGTACTTC,CSASKLAVTYEQYF
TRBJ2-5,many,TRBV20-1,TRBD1,TGCAGTGCTGCCTCCCGGACAGGGAAAGAGACCCAGTACTTC,CSAASRTGKETQYF
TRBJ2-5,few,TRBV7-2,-,TGTGCCAGCAGCCCATTGGCCACTTACGGGGAGACCCAGTACTTC,CASSPLATYGETQYF
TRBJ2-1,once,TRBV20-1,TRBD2,TGCAGTGCTGACTGTAGCGGGAGTGGATACAATGAGCAGTTCTTC,CSADCSGSGYNEQFF
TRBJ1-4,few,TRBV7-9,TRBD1,TGTGCCAGCAGCAGAGGGGACAGGGGGAATGAAAAACTGTTTTTT,CASSRGDRGNEKLFF
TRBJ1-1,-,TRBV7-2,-,TGTGCCAGCAGCCGCGGTACTGACAAGGAAGCTTTCTTT,CASSRGTDKEAFF
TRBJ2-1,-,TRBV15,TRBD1,TGTGCCACCAGCACCTGGGACAGAAACAATGAGCAGTTCTTC,CATSTWDRNNEQFF
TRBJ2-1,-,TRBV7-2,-,TGTGCCAGCAGCTTACCCCAGCGCCCGCAGTTCTTC,CASSLPQRPQFF
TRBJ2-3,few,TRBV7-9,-,TGTGCCAGCAGCTTAGGGTTCAAGCCTAGCACAGATACGCAGTATTTT,CASSLGFKPSTDTQYF
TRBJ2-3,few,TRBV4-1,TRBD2,TGCGCCAGCAGCTCCCGGGGTAGCGGGAGCACAGATACGCAGTATTTT,CASSSRGSGSTDTQYF
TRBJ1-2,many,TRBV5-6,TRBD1,TGTGCCAGCAGCGGACAGGGGGTCAGTGGCTACACCTTC,CASSGQGVSGYTF